A selection of T cell receptor beta chains follows, all from one sample in a study of blood T cell repertoires in COVID-19. Assay used: immunoSEQ multiplex PCR; TCRdb lists only in-frame clones, some missing. Seen here are 200,000 to 250,000 clones, approximately 82% observed once, and the top ten hold 3.5% to 4%. The source material was peripheral blood. The receptor set was obtained from a woman aged 80 or over with acute or convalescent COVID-19. The CDR3 runs from the conserved cysteine through the conserved F or W. A D gene is named only where the DNA matches it firmly. Clone size is shown for a subset of rows, as once, few, many or a class of expanded clone.

d_gene: -
v_gene: TRBV2
j_gene: TRBJ2-1
abundance: -
CDR3nt: TGTGCCAGCAGTGAAGCGCTTGGCTCTTGGGAGCAGTTCTTC
CDR3aa: CASSEALGSWEQFF

d_gene: -
v_gene: TRBV28
j_gene: TRBJ1-5
abundance: -
CDR3nt: TGTGCCACCTTACCGAACGGGAATCAGCCCCAGCATTTT
CDR3aa: CATLPNGNQPQHF

d_gene: TRBD2
v_gene: TRBV7-9
j_gene: TRBJ2-1
abundance: -
CDR3nt: TGTGCCAGCAGCTCCGGGACTAGCGGGGGCTTCTCCTACAATGAGCAGTTCTTC
CDR3aa: CASSSGTSGGFSYNEQFF

d_gene: -
v_gene: TRBV7-2
j_gene: TRBJ1-3
abundance: -
CDR3nt: TGTGCCAGCAGCTTAGCCAGGGCAGGGAATGGAAACACCATATATTTT
CDR3aa: CASSLARAGNGNTIYF

d_gene: -
v_gene: TRBV5-1
j_gene: TRBJ2-7
abundance: -
CDR3nt: TGCGCCAGCAGCTTGAACAGCTACTCCTACGAGCAGTACTTC
CDR3aa: CASSLNSYSYEQYF

d_gene: -
v_gene: TRBV3-1/TRBV3-2
j_gene: TRBJ1-5
abundance: -
CDR3nt: TGTGCCAGCAGCCTGACAGGTGTCGGTCAGCCCCAGCATTTT
CDR3aa: CASSLTGVGQPQHF

d_gene: -
v_gene: TRBV5-1
j_gene: TRBJ2-5
abundance: -
CDR3nt: TGCGCCAGCAGCTTGGGAAGGGGCCAAGAGACCCAGTACTTC
CDR3aa: CASSLGRGQETQYF

d_gene: TRBD1
v_gene: TRBV7-2
j_gene: TRBJ1-2
abundance: -
CDR3nt: TGTGCCAGCAGCTTAGGATCCGGACAGGCCTATGGCTACACCTTC
CDR3aa: CASSLGSGQAYGYTF

d_gene: -
v_gene: TRBV9
j_gene: TRBJ2-7
abundance: -
CDR3nt: TGTGCCAGCAGCGTCACCGGGGACTCGAAGTACGAGCAGTACTTC
CDR3aa: CASSVTGDSKYEQYF

d_gene: -
v_gene: TRBV15
j_gene: TRBJ1-3
abundance: few
CDR3nt: TGTGCCACCAGCAGAGATAATCGGTACTCTGGAAACACCATATATTTT
CDR3aa: CATSRDNRYSGNTIYF

d_gene: TRBD1
v_gene: TRBV6-5
j_gene: TRBJ1-6
abundance: -
CDR3nt: TGTGCCGTTCGGACAGGGGGAAGCTCACCCCTCCACTTT
CDR3aa: CAVRTGGSSPLHF

d_gene: -
v_gene: TRBV5-1
j_gene: TRBJ2-3
abundance: -
CDR3nt: TGCGCCAGCAGCTTGGACGGGGGGCCCGACGATACGCAGTATTTT
CDR3aa: CASSLDGGPDDTQYF

d_gene: -
v_gene: TRBV19
j_gene: TRBJ1-3
abundance: -
CDR3nt: TGTGCCAGTAGGAAGACAGTCTCTGGAAACACCATATATTTT
CDR3aa: CASRKTVSGNTIYF

d_gene: TRBD1
v_gene: TRBV7-2
j_gene: TRBJ1-6
abundance: -
CDR3nt: TGTGCCAGCAGCCTAAATACAGGGGGCAGTTCACCCCTCCACTTT
CDR3aa: CASSLNTGGSSPLHF

d_gene: TRBD1
v_gene: TRBV9
j_gene: TRBJ1-1
abundance: -
CDR3nt: TGTGCCAGCAGCGTAGGCGGGGACAGGAACACTGAAGCTTTCTTT
CDR3aa: CASSVGGDRNTEAFF

d_gene: TRBD2
v_gene: TRBV5-1
j_gene: TRBJ2-3
abundance: -
CDR3nt: TGCGCCAGCAGCGTCACGACTAGCGGGGAGACCTACACAGATACGCAGTATTTT
CDR3aa: CASSVTTSGETYTDTQYF

d_gene: TRBD2
v_gene: TRBV27
j_gene: TRBJ2-7
abundance: -
CDR3nt: TGTGCCAGCAGGACTAGCGGGGGAGTAGGCGAGCAGTACTTC
CDR3aa: CASRTSGGVGEQYF

d_gene: -
v_gene: TRBV12-3/TRBV12-4
j_gene: TRBJ1-1
abundance: -
CDR3nt: TGTGCCAGCAGCTCAGGGAGGACTGAAGCTTTCTTT
CDR3aa: CASSSGRTEAFF

d_gene: TRBD1
v_gene: TRBV7-2
j_gene: TRBJ2-5
abundance: -
CDR3nt: TGTGCCAGCAGCTCCCAAAGGACAGGACAAGAGACCCAGTACTTC
CDR3aa: CASSSQRTGQETQYF

d_gene: -
v_gene: TRBV6-5
j_gene: TRBJ1-2
abundance: -
CDR3nt: TGTGCCAGCAGACCGGGGGGTGGAGGCTACACCTTC
CDR3aa: CASRPGGGGYTF

d_gene: -
v_gene: TRBV28
j_gene: TRBJ1-1
abundance: -
CDR3nt: TGTGCCAGCACTTGGCGGCCTGGTCTGAACACTGAAGCTTTCTTT
CDR3aa: CASTWRPGLNTEAFF

d_gene: TRBD2
v_gene: TRBV6-5
j_gene: TRBJ2-2
abundance: -
CDR3nt: TGTGCCAGCAGTTCCAGGACTAGCGGCGCCCCCGGGGAGCTGTTTTTT
CDR3aa: CASSSRTSGAPGELFF

d_gene: TRBD1
v_gene: TRBV9
j_gene: TRBJ2-3
abundance: -
CDR3nt: TGTGCCAGCAGCCGGACAGGGGACACAGATACGCAGTATTTT
CDR3aa: CASSRTGDTDTQYF

d_gene: -
v_gene: TRBV6-5
j_gene: TRBJ2-1
abundance: -
CDR3nt: TGTGCCAGCACCGCCAGGGCTGGGAATGAGCAGTTCTTC
CDR3aa: CASTARAGNEQFF

d_gene: -
v_gene: TRBV19
j_gene: TRBJ1-1
abundance: -
CDR3nt: TGTGCCAGTAGTATAGGCAGGGCGAACACTGAAGCTTTCTTT
CDR3aa: CASSIGRANTEAFF

d_gene: -
v_gene: TRBV28
j_gene: TRBJ1-2
abundance: few
CDR3nt: TGTGCCAGCCTGACAGACCTCTATGGCTACACCTTC
CDR3aa: CASLTDLYGYTF

d_gene: -
v_gene: TRBV19
j_gene: TRBJ1-6
abundance: -
CDR3nt: TGTGCCAGTAGACCGGGGGGGACGAAAGGTTCACCCCTCCACTTT
CDR3aa: CASRPGGTKGSPLHF

d_gene: -
v_gene: TRBV7-2
j_gene: TRBJ2-2
abundance: -
CDR3nt: TGTGCCAGCAGCTTAGGGGCTTCGGGCGGGTTCGGGACCGGGGAGCTGTTTTTT
CDR3aa: CASSLGASGGFGTGELFF

d_gene: TRBD1
v_gene: TRBV10-3
j_gene: TRBJ2-7
abundance: -
CDR3nt: TGTGCCATCAGTGAAGGACAGGGGAGTTACGAGCAGTACTTC
CDR3aa: CAISEGQGSYEQYF

d_gene: TRBD2
v_gene: TRBV9
j_gene: TRBJ2-3
abundance: -
CDR3nt: TGTGCCAGCAGCGTAAGTTGGGGAGGGGATACGCAGTATTTT
CDR3aa: CASSVSWGGDTQYF

d_gene: -
v_gene: TRBV15
j_gene: TRBJ2-7
abundance: -
CDR3nt: TGTGCCACCAGCAGAGATCGGAGTTCCTACGAGCAGTACTTC
CDR3aa: CATSRDRSSYEQYF

d_gene: TRBD1
v_gene: TRBV11-2
j_gene: TRBJ1-3
abundance: -
CDR3nt: TGTGCCAGCAGCTTACGTACAGGGGCTGGAAACACCATATATTTT
CDR3aa: CASSLRTGAGNTIYF

d_gene: -
v_gene: TRBV2
j_gene: TRBJ2-5
abundance: -
CDR3nt: TGTGCCAGCCAGTGGGGGCTAGTACAAGAGACCCAGTACTTC
CDR3aa: CASQWGLVQETQYF

d_gene: TRBD1
v_gene: TRBV4-1
j_gene: TRBJ1-6
abundance: -
CDR3nt: TGCGCCAGCAGCCAAGCCCCGGACAGGAATTCACCCCTCCACTTT
CDR3aa: CASSQAPDRNSPLHF

d_gene: -
v_gene: TRBV18
j_gene: TRBJ1-5
abundance: -
CDR3nt: TGTGCCAGCTCACAAACCGGGGGAATCAATCAGCCCCAGCATTTT
CDR3aa: CASSQTGGINQPQHF

d_gene: -
v_gene: TRBV30
j_gene: TRBJ1-5
abundance: -
CDR3nt: TGTGCCTGGAGTGTGGGGCGAAGCAATCAGCCCCAGCATTTT
CDR3aa: CAWSVGRSNQPQHF

d_gene: TRBD1
v_gene: TRBV4-3
j_gene: TRBJ1-2
abundance: -
CDR3nt: TGCGCCAGCAGCCCAGACAGGGGCAGTAACTATGGCTACACCTTC
CDR3aa: CASSPDRGSNYGYTF

d_gene: TRBD2
v_gene: TRBV4-2
j_gene: TRBJ2-7
abundance: -
CDR3nt: TGTGCCAGCAGCCAAAGGACTAGCGAGGGCTACGAGCAGTACTTC
CDR3aa: CASSQRTSEGYEQYF

d_gene: TRBD1
v_gene: TRBV6-5
j_gene: TRBJ2-1
abundance: -
CDR3nt: TGTGCCAGCAGTTACCGACAGGGCGATCACAATGAGCAGTTCTTC
CDR3aa: CASSYRQGDHNEQFF

d_gene: -
v_gene: TRBV2
j_gene: TRBJ2-5
abundance: -
CDR3nt: TGTGCCAGCAGACAGGACAAGTCGAATACGGAGACCCAGTACTTC
CDR3aa: CASRQDKSNTETQYF

d_gene: TRBD1
v_gene: TRBV2
j_gene: TRBJ1-4
abundance: -
CDR3nt: TGTGCCAGCAGTGAATTAGGACAGGGGGGGGAAAAACTGTTTTTT
CDR3aa: CASSELGQGGEKLFF

d_gene: -
v_gene: TRBV5-4
j_gene: TRBJ1-2
abundance: -
CDR3nt: TGTGCCAGCAGCTCTTCGGGGTCCTATTATGGCTACACCTTC
CDR3aa: CASSSSGSYYGYTF

d_gene: -
v_gene: TRBV19
j_gene: TRBJ1-5
abundance: -
CDR3nt: TGTGCCAGTAGTTACGGGGGGCTCCAGCCCCAGCATTTT
CDR3aa: CASSYGGLQPQHF

d_gene: TRBD1
v_gene: TRBV3-1/TRBV3-2
j_gene: TRBJ2-1
abundance: -
CDR3nt: TGTGCCAGCAGCCCGGGACAGGGGGCGGCTGAGCAGTTCTTC
CDR3aa: CASSPGQGAAEQFF

d_gene: -
v_gene: TRBV19
j_gene: TRBJ1-1
abundance: few
CDR3nt: TGTGCCAGTAGTAGAGGGACTCTGAGCACTGAAGCTTTCTTT
CDR3aa: CASSRGTLSTEAFF

d_gene: TRBD1
v_gene: TRBV5-4
j_gene: TRBJ1-2
abundance: -
CDR3nt: TGTGCCAGCACGCCGGGACAGGGCAGAGGTGGCTACACCTTC
CDR3aa: CASTPGQGRGGYTF

d_gene: TRBD1
v_gene: TRBV27
j_gene: TRBJ1-1
abundance: once
CDR3nt: TGTGCCAGCAGTTCGGGACAGGGGGGCCTGAACACTGAAGCTTTCTTT
CDR3aa: CASSSGQGGLNTEAFF

d_gene: -
v_gene: TRBV7-2
j_gene: TRBJ2-5
abundance: once
CDR3nt: TGTGCCAGCAGGACTAGGGCCCTGGAGACCCAGTACTTC
CDR3aa: CASRTRALETQYF

d_gene: TRBD2
v_gene: TRBV9
j_gene: TRBJ2-1
abundance: -
CDR3nt: TGTGCCAGCAGCGTAGGGCGGGGGTTGAGTGAGCAGTTCTTC
CDR3aa: CASSVGRGLSEQFF

d_gene: -
v_gene: TRBV13
j_gene: TRBJ2-1
abundance: -
CDR3nt: TGTGCCAGCAGCTCCCCGGCGGGTGGCGGTTTTCTTGGGGATGAGCAGTTCTTC
CDR3aa: CASSSPAGGGFLGDEQFF

d_gene: -
v_gene: TRBV21-1
j_gene: TRBJ2-5
abundance: once
CDR3nt: TGTGCCAGCAGGACCTGGGACAGTCAAGAGACCCAGTACTTC
CDR3aa: CASRTWDSQETQYF

d_gene: -
v_gene: TRBV18
j_gene: TRBJ1-5
abundance: -
CDR3nt: TGTGCCAGCTCACCGGGCGGGGAAGGAACGCCCCAGCATTTT
CDR3aa: CASSPGGEGTPQHF

d_gene: TRBD1
v_gene: TRBV4-2
j_gene: TRBJ2-5
abundance: -
CDR3nt: TGTGCCAGCAGCCAGACGAGGACAGGGAAGGTTTTCGAGACCCAGTACTTC
CDR3aa: CASSQTRTGKVFETQYF

d_gene: -
v_gene: TRBV6-5
j_gene: TRBJ2-5
abundance: -
CDR3nt: TGTGCCAGCAGTTACCCTAGAGCCAGCCAAGAGACCCAGTACTTC
CDR3aa: CASSYPRASQETQYF

d_gene: -
v_gene: TRBV28
j_gene: TRBJ1-2
abundance: -
CDR3nt: TGTGCCAGCGGACAGAACTATGGCTACACCTTC
CDR3aa: CASGQNYGYTF

d_gene: -
v_gene: TRBV10-2
j_gene: TRBJ2-1
abundance: -
CDR3nt: TGCGCCAGCAGACAGGGCCTCACCTACAATGAGCAGTTCTTC
CDR3aa: CASRQGLTYNEQFF

d_gene: -
v_gene: TRBV24-1
j_gene: TRBJ2-7
abundance: once
CDR3nt: TGTGCCACCAGTGATTCGGGAAGCTACGAGCAGTACTTC
CDR3aa: CATSDSGSYEQYF

d_gene: TRBD2
v_gene: TRBV4-2
j_gene: TRBJ2-3
abundance: -
CDR3nt: TGTGCCAGCAGCCCCTCAGCTAGCGGGGGGGGCACAGATACGCAGTATTTT
CDR3aa: CASSPSASGGGTDTQYF

d_gene: TRBD2
v_gene: TRBV6-5
j_gene: TRBJ2-7
abundance: -
CDR3nt: TGTGCCAGCAGACTTAGCGGGGGGGCCTACGAGCAGTACTTC
CDR3aa: CASRLSGGAYEQYF

d_gene: -
v_gene: TRBV28
j_gene: TRBJ1-5
abundance: -
CDR3nt: TGTGCCATCACGACAGGCTCAGGCAATCAGCCCCAGCATTTT
CDR3aa: CAITTGSGNQPQHF